The 17 T cell receptor beta chains below all came from one sample that was sequenced in a study of PD-1 blockade in mismatch repair-deficient tumors. Sequenced by immunoSEQ multiplex PCR; TCRdb stores in-frame clones only, minus some. This table holds 15,000 or so clones, over 75% found once. The sequencing used PBMCs, collected less than 25 weeks after starting pembrolizumab. The receptors originated from an adult with mismatch repair-deficient cancer.

The rearrangement uses TRBV7-6 and TRBJ1-3, with D maybe TRBD1 (6 bases). The CDR3 has 16 residues. Deletions cut 5 bases from V and 2 bases from J, with 16 bases between. In germline, CDR1 is SGHVS, CDR2 FNYEAQ. The CDR3 loop is CASSAQGSVAGNTIYF. The CDR3 coding sequence is TGTGCCAGCAGCGCACAGGGCAGTGTCGCTGGAAACACCATATATTTT.

V gene TRBV18 combines with J gene TRBJ1-1; possibly TRBD1 for D (6 bases). CDR1 is KGHSH, CDR2 LQKENI, per germline. V dropped 5 bases and J dropped 5 bases, with 24 bases sitting between them. This CDR3 region has 17 residues. The CDR3 DNA reads TGTGCCAGCTCATCTCTCAACGGGGGGCAAGTTGGGACTGAAGCTTTCTTT. Amino acid sequence: CASSSLNGGQVGTEAFF.

The chain recombines TRBV7-2 with TRBJ1-6; the D is unclear. V was pared by 1 base and J by 1 base, with 5 bases between. From germline, CDR1 is SGHTA and CDR2 FQGNSA. The CDR3 extends over 15 amino acids. The CDR3 DNA is TGTGCCAGCAGCTTAGGGAGTTCCTATAATTCACCCCTCCACTTT. Amino acid sequence: CASSLGSSYNSPLHF.

The V call is TRBV6-6, the J call TRBJ1-1; no clear D. Trimming pared 2 bases from V and 4 bases from J, leaving 17 bases between. This CDR3 is built from 16 residues. The V gene's germline CDR1 is MNHNY and CDR2 SVGAGI (reference sequence). Here the CDR3 reads CASSYPLGQRGTEAFF. CDR3 bases: TGTGCCAGCAGTTACCCCCTGGGCCAGCGGGGCACTGAAGCTTTCTTT.

This sequence joins TRBV27 and TRBJ1-3; 7 bases are shared with TRBD1. Trimming removed 4 bases from V and 0 bases from J; junction bases left unmatched: 3. Germline V gene sequence: CDR1 MNHEY, CDR2 SMNVEV (reference sequence). The CDR3 runs 15 residues. The CDR3 protein is CASSWDSSSGNTIYF. The CDR3 coding sequence is TGTGCCAGCAGTTGGGACAGCTCCTCTGGAAACACCATATATTTT.

The gene calls are TRBV5-6 and TRBJ1-1, with 9 bases that match TRBD1. This CDR3 contains 13 residues. Germline loops: CDR1 SGHDT, CDR2 YYEEEE. V dropped 4 bases and J dropped 4; count of bases not matched to a gene: 2. DNA of the CDR3: TGTGCCAGCAGCCAGGACAGGGGCACTGAAGCTTTCTTT. Its protein is CASSQDRGTEAFF.

The V gene is TRBV27, the J gene TRBJ1-2; 9 nucleotides align to TRBD1. This CDR3 has 15 residues. CDR1 is MNHEY, CDR2 SMNVEV, per germline (reference sequence). V lost 6 bases, J lost 4 bases, and 9 bases stayed unmatched. As DNA, the CDR3 is TGTGCCAGCAGCACCGGGACAGGGTACAGCTATGGCTACACCTTC. It is translated as CASSTGTGYSYGYTF.

DNA for the CDR3: TGTGCCAGCAGGCCGGGACAGGGGTACAATGAGCAGTTCTTC. Translated: CASRPGQGYNEQFF. The chain links TRBV28 to TRBJ2-1; 10 bases are a match to TRBD1. Trimming removed 6 bases from V and 4 bases from J; junction bases left unmatched: 3. The CDR3 runs 14 residues. CDR1 and CDR2 (germline): MDHEN, SYDVKM. Supplemented by reference TRBV28 and TRBJ2-1, the full variable domain reads DVKVTQSSRYLVKRTGEKVFLECVQDMDHENMFWYRQDPGLGLRLIYFSYDVKMKEKGDIPEGYSVSREKKERFSLILESASTNQTSMYLCASRPGQGYNEQFFGPGTRLTVL.

The rearrangement links TRBV28 to TRBJ2-7; possible D gene TRBD1, 5 bases. The CDR3 consists of 12 residues. Germline V lookup: CDR1 MDHEN, CDR2 SYDVKM. The germline V and J ends were trimmed by 8 bases and 3 bases, with 11 bases remaining between them. The DNA of the CDR3 is TGTGCCAGCGGTAGCCAGGGCTACGAGCAGTACTTC. Residues: CASGSQGYEQYF. The full variable domain, in which reference TRBV28 and TRBJ2-7 provide the parts outside the CDR3, is DVKVTQSSRYLVKRTGEKVFLECVQDMDHENMFWYRQDPGLGLRLIYFSYDVKMKEKGDIPEGYSVSREKKERFSLILESASTNQTSMYLCASGSQGYEQYFGPGTRLTVT.

For the CDR3, the DNA is TGTGCCAGCAGCCTTTCACAGAAGGCATTCAGGTACTTC. Protein sequence: CASSLSQKAFRYF. This rearrangement joins TRBV4-2 to TRBJ2-4; no firm D call. The CDR3 totals 13 residues. V lost 4 bases and J 15 bases, leaving 19 bases between the germline ends. Germline CDR1 reads LGHNA; CDR2 reads YNFKEQ.

The chain couples TRBV6-1 to TRBJ2-1; 7 bases fit TRBD1. Germline trimming cut 5 bases from V and 6 bases from J; bases unmatched to any gene: 10. In germline, CDR1 is MNHNS, CDR2 SASEGT. The CDR3 has 15 amino acids. The CDR3 reads CASSLRTGTVNEQFF. DNA for the CDR3: TGTGCCAGCAGTCTACGGACAGGAACCGTCAATGAGCAGTTCTTC.

This rearrangement joins TRBV27 to TRBJ1-2; 9 nucleotides line up with TRBD1. Germline V lookup: CDR1 MNHEY, CDR2 SMNVEV (reference sequence). CDR3 length: 13 amino acids. Germline trimming cut 4 bases from V and 7 bases from J; bases unmatched to any gene: 4. The CDR3 spells CASSYDRGVGYTF. The CDR3 coding sequence is TGTGCCAGCAGTTACGACAGGGGGGTTGGCTACACCTTC.

CDR3 in amino acids: CASSLETRNNEQFF. CDR3 sequence (DNA): TGTGCCAGCAGCTTAGAGACTCGAAACAATGAGCAGTTCTTC. The J gene is TRBJ2-1, the V gene TRBV7-9; D gene unclear. Between the trimmed V and J ends, which lost 1 base and 5 bases, there was a span of 9 bases. Germline CDR1 is SEHNR and CDR2 is FQNEAQ (reference sequence). The CDR3 has 14 residues.

V and J are TRBV28 and TRBJ1-4, with a weak D call TRBD1 (5 bases). The CDR3 covers 15 residues. CDR1 MDHEN and CDR2 SYDVKM come from the germline V gene. V lost 3 bases, J lost 0 bases, and 8 bases lay in between. The CDR3 spells CASSFDSTTNEKLFF. CDR3 DNA sequence: TGTGCCAGCAGTTTCGACAGTACAACTAATGAAAAACTGTTTTTT.

This clone was found once. This sequence joins TRBV29-1 and TRBJ1-5, with 8 bases identical to TRBD1. Germline V gene sequence: CDR1 SQVTM, CDR2 ANQGSEA. V lost 6 bases to trimming and J lost 1 base; unmatched junction nucleotides: 5. The CDR3 runs 14 residues. CDR3 DNA: TGCAGCGTCACAGGGGGAGGGAGCAATCAGCCCCAGCATTTT. This encodes CSVTGGGSNQPQHF.

The chain employs TRBV7-9 and TRBJ1-1, with TRBD1 matching 9 bases. This CDR3 comprises 14 residues. V lost 4 bases to trimming and J lost 2 bases; unmatched junction nucleotides: 2. Looked up from germline, CDR1 is SEHNR and CDR2 is FQNEAQ (reference sequence). DNA for the CDR3: TGTGCCAGCAGCTGGACAGGGGCAAACACTGAAGCTTTCTTT. This sequence encodes CASSWTGANTEAFF.

The chain recombines TRBV10-2 with TRBJ1-5; the D gene is possibly TRBD1 (5 bases). This CDR3 contains 14 residues. Germline V gives CDR1 WSHSY, CDR2 SAAADI. Trimming stripped 2 bases from V and 7 bases from J, with 12 bases between. This CDR3 reads CASSETSGDQPQHF. CDR3 coding DNA: TGCGCCAGCAGTGAGACATCGGGGGACCAGCCCCAGCATTTT.